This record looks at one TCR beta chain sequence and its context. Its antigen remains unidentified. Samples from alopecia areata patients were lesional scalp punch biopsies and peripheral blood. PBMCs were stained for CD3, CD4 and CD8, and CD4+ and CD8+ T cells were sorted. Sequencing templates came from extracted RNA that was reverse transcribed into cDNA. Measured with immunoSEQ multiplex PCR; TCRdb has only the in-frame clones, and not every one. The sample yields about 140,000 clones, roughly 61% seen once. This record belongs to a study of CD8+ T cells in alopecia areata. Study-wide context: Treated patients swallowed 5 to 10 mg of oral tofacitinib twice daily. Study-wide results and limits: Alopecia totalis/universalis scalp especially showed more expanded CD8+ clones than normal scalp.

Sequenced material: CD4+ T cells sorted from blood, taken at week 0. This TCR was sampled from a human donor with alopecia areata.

CDR3 nucleotide sequence: TGCAGCCTAGGAGATGGCTACACCTTC. Translating gives CSLGDGYTF. The J gene is TRBJ1-2, the V gene TRBV20-1, with D uncertain. The length of the CDR3 is 9 residues. Germline V CDR1 and CDR2: DFQATT, SNEGSKA (reference sequence).